This T cell receptor (beta chain) appears in the sequencing data of a study of T cell repertoires in cytomegalovirus infection. Study background: Researchers turned to recently identified HLA-C-restricted CMV epitopes as well as well-studied HLA-B-restricted ones.

Findings of the study overall: The ex vivo response was dominated by HLA-C-restricted CMV-specific TCR beta clonotypes. Cumulative frequency (of public TCR beta family members) identified carriers of CMV plus the relevant HLA.

TCRdb recomputed calls from the reads with MiXCR, one row per CDR3 protein. The data contain hundreds of thousands of distinct CDR3 sequences, under 45% of them singletons. As regards this clonotype: Antigen specificity is unknown.

The receptor's source is a human donor in good health (CMV status not recorded). Some clones in this sample may be carry-over from other donors' samples. Sequencing was performed on cultured PBMCs, taken from culture after CMV antigen stimulation.

CDR3 bases: TGTGCCAGCAGCGGGACAGGGGAGTATACGCAGTATTTT. This codes for CASSGTGEYTQYF. This rearrangement joins TRBV11-3 to TRBJ2-3, with TRBD1 matching 10 bases. Germline assignment: CDR1 SGHNT and CDR2 YENEEA. V lost 5 bases, J lost 7 bases, and 3 bases stayed unmatched. The CDR3 runs to 13 residues.